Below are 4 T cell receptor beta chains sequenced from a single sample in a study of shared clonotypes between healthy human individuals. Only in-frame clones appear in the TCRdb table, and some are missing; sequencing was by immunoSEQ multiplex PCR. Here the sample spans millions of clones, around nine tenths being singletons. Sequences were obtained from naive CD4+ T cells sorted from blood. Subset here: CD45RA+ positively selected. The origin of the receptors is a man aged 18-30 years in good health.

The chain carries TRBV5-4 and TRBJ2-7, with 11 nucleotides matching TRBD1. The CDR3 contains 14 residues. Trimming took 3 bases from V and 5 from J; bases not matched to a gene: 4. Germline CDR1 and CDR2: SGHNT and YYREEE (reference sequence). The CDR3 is CASSYSDRGHEQYF. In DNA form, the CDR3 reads TGTGCCAGCAGCTATTCGGACAGGGGGCACGAGCAGTACTTC.

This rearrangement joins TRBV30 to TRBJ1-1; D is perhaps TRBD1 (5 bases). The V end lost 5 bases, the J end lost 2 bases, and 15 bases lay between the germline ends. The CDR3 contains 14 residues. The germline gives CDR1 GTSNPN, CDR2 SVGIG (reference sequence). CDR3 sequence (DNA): TGTGCCTGGGTTTCGGGGCGGTCTAACACTGAAGCTTTCTTT. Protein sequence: CAWVSGRSNTEAFF.

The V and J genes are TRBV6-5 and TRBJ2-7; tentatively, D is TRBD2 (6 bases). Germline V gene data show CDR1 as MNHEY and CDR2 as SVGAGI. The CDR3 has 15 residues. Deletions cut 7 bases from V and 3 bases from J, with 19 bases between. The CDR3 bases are TGTGCCAGCACCAACCGACTAGTTCAGCTCTACGAGCAGTACTTC. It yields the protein CASTNRLVQLYEQYF.

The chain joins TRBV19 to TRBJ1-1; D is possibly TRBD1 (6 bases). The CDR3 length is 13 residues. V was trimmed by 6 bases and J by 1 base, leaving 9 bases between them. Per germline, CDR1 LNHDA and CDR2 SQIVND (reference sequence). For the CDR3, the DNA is TGTGCCAGTAGAAGGGGGTCGAACACTGAAGCTTTCTTT. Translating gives CASRRGSNTEAFF.